The 30 T cell receptor beta chains below all came from one sample that was sequenced in a study of blood T cell repertoires in COVID-19. Some clones are missing from TCRdb's copy, which holds only in-frame ones; the method was immunoSEQ multiplex PCR. Found here are approximately 330,000 clones, approximately 90% of them singletons; the top ten hold just over 9.5%. Sequencing input: peripheral blood. The receptors come from a man aged 30-40 years with COVID-19, enrolled during active disease.

The rearrangement uses TRBV6-2 or TRBV6-3 and TRBJ2-1, with 10 bases lining up with TRBD1. This CDR3 contains 15 residues. Germline V gene data show CDR1 as MNHEY and CDR2 as SVGEGT. V trimming: 1 base; J trimming: 7 bases; junction bases outside the gene matches: 4. CDR3 in amino acids: CASSYLGQGRNEQFF. The DNA for the CDR3 is TGTGCCAGCAGTTACTTGGGACAGGGGAGGAATGAGCAGTTCTTC.

The rearrangement joins TRBV3-1 (or the pseudogene TRBV3-2) to TRBJ2-2, with a weak D call TRBD1 (5 bases). The V end was cut by 1 base, the J end by 6 bases, with 18 bases between. Germline V gene lookup returns CDR1 LGHDT and CDR2 YNNKEL (reference sequence). The CDR3 runs to 17 residues. CDR3 nucleotides: TGTGCCAGCAGCCAAGCGGTAGGGGTGAGAGTTGCCGGGGAGCTGTTTTTT. It encodes CASSQAVGVRVAGELFF.

The J gene is TRBJ1-2, the V gene TRBV4-3; 7 bases agree with TRBD1. Germline values: CDR1 LGHNA, CDR2 YSLEER. Trimming took 3 bases from V and 8 from J; bases not matched to a gene: 15. This CDR3 has 16 residues. The CDR3 is CASSHNRDRDAIGYTF. The CDR3 DNA reads as TGCGCCAGCAGCCATAACCGGGACAGAGACGCTATCGGCTACACCTTC.

The chain recombines TRBV6-6 with TRBJ1-5; D is unclear. The CDR3 has 15 residues. CDR1 is MNHNY, CDR2 SVGAGI, per germline (reference sequence). The V and J ends lost 2 bases and 0 bases respectively, with 8 bases between them. The CDR3: CASSYGLYSNQPQHF. CDR3 nucleotide sequence: TGTGCCAGCAGTTACGGGCTATATAGCAATCAGCCCCAGCATTTT.

The chain employs TRBV5-1 and TRBJ2-7; maybe TRBD1 (5 bases). This CDR3 has 13 residues. CDR1 and CDR2 (germline): SGHRS, YFSETQ. V lost 4 bases, J lost 2 bases, and 10 bases lay in between. The DNA of the CDR3 is TGCGCCAGCAGCCATACGACAGCCTACGAGCAGTACTTC. Translated, it gives CASSHTTAYEQYF.

CDR3 nucleotide sequence: TGTGCCAGCAGCGCAGGGGTGGAGCTGTTTTTT. Protein product: CASSAGVELFF. The chain links TRBV5-4 to TRBJ2-2, with a weak D call TRBD1 (6 bases). The V gene lost 4 bases and the J gene lost 10 bases, with 8 bases spanning the gap. This CDR3 contains 11 residues. Germline-derived CDR1 and CDR2 are SGHNT and YYREEE (reference sequence).

The chain carries TRBV6-4 and TRBJ2-1; tentatively, D is TRBD2 (6 bases). CDR1 and CDR2 from the germline V gene are MRHNA and SNTAGT. The CDR3 is 16 amino acids. V lost 1 base to trimming and J lost 6 bases, with 16 bases between them. In DNA, the CDR3 is TGTGCCAGCAGTGACTTCAGAACTAGGACTACCAATGAGCAGTTCTTC. Residues: CASSDFRTRTTNEQFF.

The rearrangement links TRBV10-3 to TRBJ2-7; 8 bases align to TRBD1. CDR1 is ENHRY and CDR2 is SYGVKD in the germline V gene. The length of the CDR3 is 15 residues. V gave up 8 bases and J gave up 0 bases; unmatched junction bases: 9. Here the CDR3 DNA reads TGTGCCATCTTCGACCCCGGACAGGGCTCCTACGAGCAGTACTTC. It is translated as CAIFDPGQGSYEQYF.

This chain links TRBV4-3 with TRBJ2-7, with 9 bases matching TRBD2. With V trimmed by 0 bases and J by 1 base, 4 bases remained unmatched. CDR1 is LGHNA, CDR2 YSLEER, per germline. The CDR3 totals 16 residues. CDR3 in DNA: TGCGCCAGCAGCCAAGATATAGCGGGAGCGTCCTACGAGCAGTACTTC. It encodes CASSQDIAGASYEQYF.

This chain connects TRBV18 to TRBJ1-1, with a weak D call TRBD1 (6 bases). The CDR3 totals 15 residues. CDR1 and CDR2 from the germline V gene are KGHSH and LQKENI. The V end lost 0 bases, the J end lost 4 bases, and 12 bases lay between the germline ends. This CDR3 is CASSPPGGRGTEAFF. The CDR3 nucleotides read TGTGCCAGCTCACCACCGGGGGGGCGGGGCACTGAAGCTTTCTTT.

This chain uses TRBV15 with TRBJ2-1; a weak D match, TRBD1 (5 bases). Trimming cost V 1 base and J 10 bases, with 14 bases left between them. This CDR3 is 14 amino acids long. Germline loops: CDR1 LNHNV, CDR2 YYDKDF (reference sequence). The CDR3 DNA reads TGTGCCACCAGCAGAGTTCCAGGGTCGGAAGAGCAGTTCTTC. Its protein product is CATSRVPGSEEQFF.

The J gene is TRBJ1-5, the V gene TRBV4-3, with 8 bases matching TRBD1. The CDR3 has 15 residues. Trimming removed 4 bases from V and 5 bases from J; junction bases left unmatched: 7. CDR1 LGHNA and CDR2 YSLEER come from the germline V gene. The CDR3 DNA reads as TGCGCCAGCAGCCCTGACAGGGGAAGGGATCAGCCCCAGCATTTT. It yields the protein CASSPDRGRDQPQHF.

This clone showed up just once. The rearrangement joins TRBV14 to TRBJ1-2, with TRBD1 matching 7 bases. Germline V gene lookup returns CDR1 SGHDN and CDR2 FVKESK. The CDR3 runs 15 residues. V lost 1 base to trimming and J lost 3 bases; unmatched junction nucleotides: 5. CDR3 bases: TGTGCCAGCAGCCAAGGACGGACAGGAGACTATGGCTACACCTTC. Protein product: CASSQGRTGDYGYTF.

This clone was found once. This sequence joins TRBV19 and TRBJ2-5; TRBD2 matches at 8 bases. The germline V gene has CDR1 LNHDA and CDR2 SQIVND (reference sequence). The CDR3 covers 16 residues. The J segment lost 4 bases and the V segment lost 3 bases, leaving 10 bases of the junction unmatched. CDR3 amino acids: CASSIYSGGPGETQYF. DNA of the CDR3: TGTGCCAGTAGTATTTATTCGGGGGGGCCGGGAGAGACCCAGTACTTC.

The chain recombines TRBV21-1 with TRBJ1-2; the DNA was not used to check the table's D call, TRBD1. TRBV21-1 is annotated as a pseudogene. The length of the CDR3 is 17 residues. The CDR3 DNA sequence: TGTGCCAGCACCATGAAATGGACAGGGGAATTTGGAGAGTGGTACACCTTC. Translated: CASTMKWTGEFGEWYTF.

This sequence joins TRBV6-5 and TRBJ1-1; TRBD1 might be the D (6 bases). This CDR3 has 14 amino acids. Per the germline V gene, CDR1 is MNHEY and CDR2 is SVGAGI. V lost 1 base and J lost 6, with 12 bases in between. The CDR3 sequence is CASSYWTEGAEAFF. In DNA, the CDR3 is TGTGCCAGCAGTTACTGGACAGAAGGGGCTGAAGCTTTCTTT.

CDR3: CASSQDSPPGQGPSFGQETQYF. In DNA, the CDR3 is TGTGCCAGCAGCCAAGATAGCCCCCCGGGACAGGGGCCTTCATTCGGCCAAGAGACCCAGTACTTC. This chain uses TRBV3-1 (or the pseudogene TRBV3-2) with TRBJ2-5; 10 bases match TRBD1. Per germline, CDR1 LGHDT and CDR2 YNNKEL (reference sequence). The CDR3 contains 22 residues. Losses at the gene ends were 0 bases for V and 1 base for J; bases not matched to a gene: 20.

The chain combines TRBV18 with TRBJ1-5, with D tentatively TRBD1 (5 bases). The V gene lost 3 bases and the J gene lost 0 bases, with 18 bases spanning the gap. Per germline, CDR1 KGHSH and CDR2 LQKENI. This CDR3 has 18 amino acids. CDR3: CASSPTGPQGVSNQPQHF. In nucleotides, the CDR3 is TGTGCCAGCTCACCTACAGGCCCCCAAGGGGTTAGCAATCAGCCCCAGCATTTT.

V and J are TRBV12-3 or TRBV12-4 and TRBJ2-4; D call uncertain. Deletions cut 5 bases from V and 6 bases from J, with 8 bases between. The CDR3 consists of 12 residues. CDR3 DNA sequence: TGTGCCAGCAGTCTCCCGGGAAACATTCAGTACTTC. Protein product: CASSLPGNIQYF.

The chain carries TRBV6-2 or TRBV6-3 and TRBJ1-2; perhaps TRBD1 as D (6 bases). Germline CDR1 is MNHEY and CDR2 is SVGEGT. Trimming took 6 bases from V and 8 from J, leaving 19 bases between them. The CDR3 is 14 residues long. The CDR3 DNA follows: TGTGCCAGCAGCCACTCTCCCTTGACAGGCGGCTACACCTTC. Its translation is CASSHSPLTGGYTF.

The chain joins TRBV27 to TRBJ2-3, with D hard to call. The CDR3 has 13 amino acids. Germline loops: CDR1 MNHEY, CDR2 SMNVEV (reference sequence). V was clipped by 7 bases and J by 0 bases, with 8 bases between them. The CDR3 is CASKQSSTDTQYF. CDR3 DNA sequence: TGTGCCAGCAAACAGTCTAGCACAGATACGCAGTATTTT.

The chain joins TRBV5-1 to TRBJ2-7; possibly TRBD2 for D (6 bases). The germline V gene encodes CDR1 SGHRS and CDR2 YFSETQ. Deletions cut 3 bases from V and 0 bases from J, with 13 bases between. The CDR3 sequence is 15 residues long. The CDR3 loop is CASSSWAGSSYEQYF. CDR3 nucleotides: TGCGCCAGCAGCTCCTGGGCGGGGAGCTCCTACGAGCAGTACTTC.

The chain employs TRBV9 and TRBJ2-5; 12 nucleotides line up with TRBD2. V lost 4 bases, J lost 2 bases, and 3 bases stayed unmatched. The length of the CDR3 is 15 residues. From germline, CDR1 is SGDLS and CDR2 YYNGEE. The CDR3 here is CASSLGLAGQETQYF. CDR3 DNA: TGTGCCAGCAGCCTAGGACTAGCGGGGCAAGAGACCCAGTACTTC. The full variable domain, completed using reference TRBV9 and TRBJ2-5, is DSGVTQTPKHLITATGQRVTLRCSPRSGDLSVYWYQQSLDQGLQFLIQYYNGEERAKGNILERFSAQQFPDLHSELNLSSLELGDSALYFCASSLGLAGQETQYFGPGTRLLVL.

The count of this clone is one. The J gene is TRBJ1-5, the V gene TRBV18; D is perhaps TRBD1 (5 bases). Germline CDR1 KGHSH, CDR2 LQKENI. The CDR3 sequence is 15 residues long. Deletions cut 0 bases from V and 2 bases from J, with 8 bases between. CDR3 protein: CASSPPQGRNQPQHF. CDR3 sequence (DNA): TGTGCCAGCTCACCACCCCAGGGCCGCAATCAGCCCCAGCATTTT.

V and J are TRBV7-3 and TRBJ1-4; no definite D call. V lost 1 base and J lost 0, with 6 bases in between. Germline V gene sequence: CDR1 SGHTA, CDR2 FQGTGA. The CDR3 has 15 amino acids. The CDR3 DNA follows: TGTGCCAGCAGCTTAAAGAGAGCAACTAATGAAAAACTGTTTTTT. Protein sequence: CASSLKRATNEKLFF.

Notes on this clone: This same CDR3 is encoded by further DNA sequences in the sample. The chain couples TRBV9 to TRBJ2-7; the D gene is possibly TRBD1 (5 bases). V was clipped by 0 bases and J by 2 bases, with 9 bases between them. CDR1 is SGDLS and CDR2 is YYNGEE in the germline V gene. The CDR3 totals 14 residues. For the CDR3, the DNA is TGTGCCAGCAGCGTAGGGGCAGGGCCCTACGAGCAGTACTTC. It translates to CASSVGAGPYEQYF.

This clone occurred a few times. This rearrangement joins TRBV18 to TRBJ1-3, with a tentative D call TRBD1 (6 bases). The ends were cut back, 2 bases at V and 0 bases at J, with 11 bases in the middle. CDR1 is KGHSH, CDR2 LQKENI, per germline. The CDR3 has 16 residues. The CDR3 sequence: CASSPATGVSGNTIYF. The CDR3 DNA reads as TGTGCCAGCTCACCAGCGACAGGAGTCTCTGGAAACACCATATATTTT.

CDR3 in amino acids: CASSSRDRRSYEQYF. The CDR3 coding sequence is TGTGCCAGTAGTAGCCGGGACAGAAGGTCCTACGAGCAGTACTTC. The rearrangement joins TRBV19 to TRBJ2-7, with 7 positions matching TRBD1. Looked up from germline, CDR1 is LNHDA and CDR2 is SQIVND (reference sequence). J gave up 1 base and V 4 bases, and 7 bases lay outside the gene matches. This CDR3 region has 15 residues.

The V gene is TRBV7-9, the J gene TRBJ2-7; 9 bases agree with TRBD1. V shed 7 bases and J 0 bases; nucleotides not matched to a gene: 4. This CDR3 contains 14 residues. From germline, CDR1 is SEHNR and CDR2 FQNEAQ (reference sequence). DNA of the CDR3: TGTGCCAGCAACTCACAGGGGGCCTCCTACGAGCAGTACTTC. The encoded protein is CASNSQGASYEQYF. The variable domain in full, with the rest retrieved from reference TRBV7-9 and TRBJ2-7, is DTGVSQNPRHKITKRGQNVTFRCDPISEHNRLYWYRQTLGQGPEFLTYFQNEAQLEKSRLLSDRFSAERPKGSFSTLEIQRTEQGDSAMYLCASNSQGASYEQYFGPGTRLTVT.

V usage is TRBV7-9 and J usage is TRBJ2-7, with D perhaps TRBD1 (5 bases). Germline V gene sequence: CDR1 SEHNR, CDR2 FQNEAQ (reference sequence). Deletions cut 6 bases from V and 3 bases from J, with 15 bases between. The CDR3 contains 14 residues. The DNA for the CDR3 is TGTGCCAGCAGACAAGCCGCCGACAGCTACGAGCAGTACTTC. This codes for CASRQAADSYEQYF.